This TCR beta chain originates from a study of blood T cell repertoires in COVID-19. Study-wide context: PBMCs, B-cell-depleted T cells, or T cells provided the cDNA or gDNA that made up the material.

The V and J ends lost 7 bases and 5 bases, in that order; junction bases with no gene match: 9. CDR1 and CDR2 from the germline V gene are MNHEY and SMNVEV (reference sequence). The CDR3 length is 14 residues. Repertoires were generated with immunoSEQ multiplex PCR, while TCRdb's copy carries only in-frame clones and drops some. The table records 200,000 to 250,000 clones, about 78% of them present only once. The sequencing input was peripheral blood. The rearrangement links TRBV27 to TRBJ2-5, with 8 nucleotides matching TRBD1. The receptor comes from a woman aged 70-85 years with acute or convalescent COVID-19. CDR3 DNA sequence: TGTGCCAGCACTAGCCAGGGGGCAAGTGAGACCCAGTACTTC. Translated: CASTSQGASETQYF.